What follows are 16 T cell receptor beta chains derived from one specimen sequenced in a study of T cells in Graves' hyperthyroidism and ophthalmopathy. It was RNA transcripts that yielded the amplified TCR beta CDR3 regions. Using the HTBI primer set, a first-round RT-PCR was run on the TCR CDR3. Via MiXCR, TCRdb re-called the multiplex PCR reads, giving one row per CDR3 protein. This sample has about 400,000 distinct CDR3 sequences, with more than 12% found just once. Sample: blood. The origin of the receptors is a woman in her twenties or thirties with Graves' hyperthyroidism.

The table lists this clonotype with many counts. The rearrangement links TRBV30 to TRBJ1-2; tentative D call: TRBD1 (5 bases). Germline V CDR1 and CDR2: GTSNPN, SVGIG (reference sequence). Deletions cut 3 bases from V and 8 bases from J, with 13 bases between. This CDR3 is 12 amino acids long. CDR3 nucleotides: TGTGCCTGGAGCCGGGACCAAGGGGGCTACACCTTC. Translated: CAWSRDQGGYTF.

V gene TRBV12-3 or TRBV12-4 combines with J gene TRBJ2-3; 12 positions agree with TRBD2. The V gene end was trimmed by 2 bases and the J gene end by 2 bases; junction bases not matched to a gene: 8. CDR3 length: 18 amino acids. The CDR3 sequence is CASSLRTSGAAFTDTQYF. As DNA, the CDR3 is TGTGCCAGCAGTTTACGGACTAGCGGGGCAGCATTCACAGATACGCAGTATTTT.

This sequence joins TRBV15 and TRBJ1-3; 7 bases fit TRBD1. CDR1 and CDR2 from the germline V gene are LNHNV and YYDKDF (reference sequence). The CDR3 loop spans 15 amino acids. The ends lost 5 bases at V and 4 bases at J; junction bases unmatched: 8. The CDR3 nucleotides are TGTGCCACCAGCGCCGGACAGGCGCGGGGAAACACCATATATTTT. It translates to CATSAGQARGNTIYF.

The chain links TRBV14 to TRBJ2-3, with TRBD2 matching 14 bases. The ends lost 0 bases at V and 3 bases at J; junction bases unmatched: 11. The CDR3 is 20 amino acids. Per germline, CDR1 SGHDN and CDR2 FVKESK. This chain's CDR3 is CASSQEAGTSGSRATDTQYF. CDR3 nucleotide sequence: TGTGCCAGCAGCCAAGAAGCCGGGACTAGCGGGAGTCGCGCGACAGATACGCAGTATTTT.

There are many counts of this clonotype. The V gene is TRBV7-2, the J gene TRBJ1-5; a possible D gene is TRBD1 (6 bases). V was trimmed by 4 bases and J by 7 bases, leaving 14 bases between them. CDR3 length equals 14 residues. Germline V gene data show CDR1 as SGHTA and CDR2 as FQGNSA. CDR3 coding DNA: TGTGCCAGCAGCTCAACTTCGCAGGGGCAGCCCCAGCATTTT. Residues: CASSSTSQGQPQHF.

About this clonotype: A much larger clone lies a single base off, so this may be a read error. This sequence joins TRBV5-1 and TRBJ2-1, with 10 bases matching TRBD1. Germline CDR1 and CDR2: SGHRS and YFSETQ. The length of the CDR3 is 16 residues. The V and J ends lost 1 base and 2 bases, in that order; junction bases with no gene match: 3. DNA for the CDR3: TGCGCCAGCAGCTTGTGGGGGACAGGGGCCTACAATGAGCAGTTCTTC. Translating gives CASSLWGTGAYNEQFF. The full variable domain, its missing parts supplied by reference TRBV5-1 and TRBJ2-1, is KAGVTQTPRYLIKTRGQQVTLSCSPISGHRSVSWYQQTPGQGLQFLFEYFSETQRNKGNFPGRFSGRQFSNSRSEMNVSTLELGDSALYLCASSLWGTGAYNEQFFGPGTRLTVL.

This clonotype was seen more than once but under ten times. The rearrangement joins TRBV5-1 to TRBJ2-2, with unresolved D. The germline V gene encodes CDR1 SGHRS and CDR2 YFSETQ. The V and J ends lost 0 bases and 0 bases respectively, with 9 bases between them. There are 16 residues in the CDR3. The CDR3 loop reads CASSLDLGTNTGELFF. As DNA, the CDR3 is TGCGCCAGCAGCTTGGATCTAGGGACGAACACCGGGGAGCTGTTTTTT. Full variable domain (missing parts from reference TRBV5-1 and TRBJ2-2): KAGVTQTPRYLIKTRGQQVTLSCSPISGHRSVSWYQQTPGQGLQFLFEYFSETQRNKGNFPGRFSGRQFSNSRSEMNVSTLELGDSALYLCASSLDLGTNTGELFFGEGSRLTVL.

The chain recombines TRBV28 with TRBJ1-2, with TRBD1 as a possible D gene (5 bases). The germline CDR1 and CDR2 sequences are MDHEN and SYDVKM. The V end lost 6 bases, the J end lost 2 bases, and 16 bases lay between the germline ends. The CDR3 is 15 amino acids. CDR3 protein: CASSGGGSLNYGYTF. The CDR3, as DNA: TGTGCCAGCAGCGGGGGGGGGAGTCTCAACTATGGCTACACCTTC.

The chain uses TRBV6-1 and TRBJ2-7; TRBD2 matches at 7 bases. The V gene's germline CDR1 is MNHNS and CDR2 SASEGT. V shed 6 bases, J shed 4 bases, and the junction held 9 bases outside the gene matches. This CDR3 contains 14 residues. CDR3 loop: CASSLGRELYEQYF. In DNA form, the CDR3 reads TGTGCCAGCAGCCTAGGGCGGGAGTTGTACGAGCAGTACTTC.

V is TRBV5-6 and J is TRBJ2-3, with TRBD1 as a possible D gene (6 bases). This CDR3 is 13 amino acids long. The ends were cut back, 4 bases at V and 11 bases at J, with 17 bases in the middle. CDR1 is SGHDT, CDR2 YYEEEE, per germline. The CDR3 DNA is TGTGCCAGCAGCCCCTTGGGCAGGGGAATGCAGTATTTT. This encodes CASSPLGRGMQYF.

This clonotype occurred many times. The chain combines TRBV11-2 with TRBJ2-5, with D unclear. The CDR3 loop spans 13 amino acids. Looked up from germline, CDR1 is SGHAT and CDR2 is FQNNGV. Deletions cut 2 bases from V and 3 bases from J, with 7 bases between. The CDR3 protein is CASSLQTEETQYF. CDR3 bases: TGTGCCAGCAGCTTACAAACTGAAGAGACCCAGTACTTC.

This clonotype was observed a few times. This chain uses TRBV20-1 with TRBJ1-2, with unresolved D. Germline V gene sequence: CDR1 DFQATT, CDR2 SNEGSKA (reference sequence). The ends were cut back, 5 bases at V and 8 bases at J, with 18 bases in the middle. The CDR3 runs 13 residues. The CDR3 region is CSAPPERVGGYTF. As DNA, the CDR3 is TGCAGTGCTCCCCCGGAGAGGGTTGGGGGCTACACCTTC.

There are many counts of this clonotype. This chain connects TRBV28 to TRBJ1-2, with D possibly being TRBD1 (6 bases). CDR1 and CDR2 (germline): MDHEN, SYDVKM. V lost 2 bases and J 8 bases, leaving 9 bases between the germline ends. CDR3 length: 12 residues. CDR3 DNA sequence: TGTGCCAGCAGTTTACAGGGGATGGGCTACACCTTC. This codes for CASSLQGMGYTF.

The sample holds a few counts of this clonotype. The rearrangement joins TRBV14 to TRBJ2-7, with 9 bases matching TRBD1. This CDR3 is 15 amino acids long. CDR1 and CDR2 (germline): SGHDN, FVKESK. J gave up 4 bases and V 6 bases, and 10 bases lay outside the gene matches. CDR3 sequence: CASRPTGTGRYEQYF. CDR3 DNA: TGTGCCAGCAGACCAACCGGGACAGGGAGATACGAGCAGTACTTC.

This clonotype has ten or more counts. The CDR3 DNA reads TGTGCCAGCCGCATAGCCTCTAGCACAGATACGCAGTATTTT. It is translated as CASRIASSTDTQYF. The rearrangement uses TRBV2 and TRBJ2-3; D unclear. Trimming cost V 8 bases and J 0 bases, with 12 bases left between them. Per germline, CDR1 SNHLY and CDR2 FYNNEI. This CDR3 has 14 amino acids.

The rearrangement links TRBV19 to TRBJ1-1; no clear D gene. Germline loops: CDR1 LNHDA, CDR2 SQIVND (reference sequence). The ends were cut back, 7 bases at V and 1 base at J, with 10 bases in the middle. The CDR3 runs to 13 residues. The CDR3 reads CASNSVSNTEAFF. In DNA form, the CDR3 reads TGTGCCAGTAATTCAGTCTCGAACACTGAAGCTTTCTTT.